These 9 T cell receptor beta chains were sequenced from one sample in a study of blood T cell repertoires in COVID-19 (dated by TCRdb to 2019 to 2021). Libraries were built with the immunoSEQ multiplex PCR assay. The clones in this table, taken by TCRdb from immuneACCESS, are in-frame only. Not every clone is retained; where verified, under half of the shortfall comes from an unresolved V gene, and the cause of the rest is unknown. This sample lists about 360,000 clones; roughly 86% were detected once. The ten largest clones add up to roughly 3.1% of the sample. The sample was peripheral blood. The receptors shown here come from a human donor in a cohort sampled during active COVID-19.

The genes are TRBV2 and TRBJ2-1; 10 nucleotides line up with TRBD1. Germline CDR1 SNHLY, CDR2 FYNNEI. With 6 bases clipped from V and 8 bases from J, the junction kept 7 bases outside the gene matches. The CDR3 loop spans 14 amino acids. The CDR3 DNA sequence: TGTGCCAGCAGCGTGACAGGGGGCGGGGATGAGCAGTTCTTC. Its protein product is CASSVTGGGDEQFF. Complete variable domain (other parts from reference TRBV2 and TRBJ2-1): EPEVTQTPSHQVTQMGQEVILRCVPISNHLYFYWYRQILGQKVEFLVSFYNNEISEKSEIFDDQFSVERPDGSNFTLKIRSTKLEDSAMYFCASSVTGGGDEQFFGPGTRLTVL.

The V call is TRBV5-1, the J call TRBJ2-1, with 8 bases aligning to TRBD2. CDR3 length equals 14 residues. Germline V gene lookup returns CDR1 SGHRS and CDR2 YFSETQ. The junction had 10 bases not matched to a gene; V was cut back by 2 bases and J by 12 bases. This CDR3 reads CASSLSGSGSGQFF. For the CDR3, the DNA is TGCGCCAGCAGCTTAAGCGGGAGTGGGTCGGGGCAGTTCTTC.

The V gene is TRBV7-9, the J gene TRBJ2-5; 13 bases are shared with TRBD2. The CDR3 spans 17 residues. Trimming removed 0 bases from V and 1 base from J; junction bases left unmatched: 2. CDR1 SEHNR and CDR2 FQNEAQ come from the germline V gene (reference sequence). The CDR3 DNA reads as TGTGCCAGCAGCTTAGCGAGACTAGCGGGAGGCCAAGAGACCCAGTACTTC. This encodes CASSLARLAGGQETQYF.

This clone appeared a single time. The V gene is TRBV2, the J gene TRBJ1-6, with D possibly being TRBD1 (5 bases). V was pared by 5 bases and J by 12 bases, with 14 bases between. Germline values: CDR1 SNHLY, CDR2 FYNNEI. CDR3 length: 13 residues. CDR3 protein: CASSPRDPVPLHF. CDR3 bases: TGTGCCAGCAGTCCCAGGGATCCGGTACCCCTCCACTTT.

The V call is TRBV5-8, the J call TRBJ1-5; 8 bases agree with TRBD1. J was trimmed by 1 base and V by 2 bases; bases with no gene match: 2. This CDR3 is built from 15 residues. Germline CDR1 SGHTS, CDR2 YDEGEE. For the CDR3, the DNA is TGTGCCAGCAGCTTCAGGACAGGGAGCAATCAGCCCCAGCATTTT. Its translation is CASSFRTGSNQPQHF.

The chain employs TRBV2 and TRBJ2-1, with a weak D call TRBD2 (5 bases). CDR3 length: 11 residues. Per germline, CDR1 SNHLY and CDR2 FYNNEI. V lost 5 bases, J lost 7 bases, and 6 bases lay in between. CDR3: CASSPGNEQFF. The CDR3 nucleotides are TGTGCCAGCAGTCCGGGGAATGAGCAGTTCTTC.

This clone was found a few times. The chain couples TRBV19 to TRBJ1-4, with D tentatively TRBD1 (6 bases). The V gene's germline CDR1 is LNHDA and CDR2 SQIVND (reference sequence). The germline V and J ends were trimmed by 5 bases and 3 bases, with 16 bases remaining between them. CDR3 size: 16 residues. The CDR3, as DNA: TGTGCCAGTAGTGGTCTGGGACAAACGTCTAATGAAAAACTGTTTTTT. Protein sequence: CASSGLGQTSNEKLFF.

This chain's CDR3 is CASSQVKGRTGALYEQYF. In nucleotides, the CDR3 is TGCGCCAGCAGCCAAGTTAAGGGGAGGACAGGGGCCCTCTACGAGCAGTACTTC. The rearrangement joins TRBV4-1 to TRBJ2-7; the match to TRBD1 covers 9 bases. CDR1 is MGHRA and CDR2 is YSYEKL in the germline V gene. The CDR3 is 18 residues long. Trimming took 1 base from V and 3 from J; bases not matched to a gene: 13.

The rearrangement joins TRBV3-1 (or the pseudogene TRBV3-2) to TRBJ1-1; D gene ambiguous. Between the trimmed V and J ends, which lost 9 bases and 7 bases, there was a span of 15 bases. Germline V gives CDR1 LGHDT, CDR2 YNNKEL (reference sequence). This CDR3 is 12 amino acids long. The CDR3 protein is CASNTRGGEAFF. CDR3 DNA: TGTGCCAGTAATACGCGGGGAGGTGAAGCTTTCTTT.